This T cell receptor beta chain was identified in a study of T cell repertoires in ileal Crohn's disease. TCRdb keeps only in-frame clones here, not all; method: immunoSEQ multiplex PCR. The table records about 62,000 clones, 70% to 90% of them present only once. Indicated time point: neoterminal ileum biopsy at postoperative endoscopy, about 6 months after surgery. The CDR3 totals 13 residues. Trimming took 6 bases from V and 8 from J, leaving 14 bases between them. Germline V gene data show CDR1 as PRHDT and CDR2 as FYEKMQ (reference sequence). Sequenced: ileal tissue. The chain couples TRBV13 to TRBJ2-1; TRBD2 might be the D (5 bases). The source is an adult with Crohn's disease. For the CDR3, the DNA is TGTGCCAGCAGTCACACCGCACTAGATGAGCAGTTCTTC. This encodes CASSHTALDEQFF.